This passage covers 18 T cell receptor beta chains from one sample sequenced in a study of CD8 T cells in ankylosing spondylitis. TCRdb re-analysed the 5' RACE reads in MiXCR, keeping a single row per CDR3 protein. The sample shows roughly 670,000 distinct CDR3 sequences, around 17% of them seen only once. Study-level points and caveats: For ankylosing spondylitis blood, a TCR beta motif of under ten highly homologous variants appeared characteristic.

No antigens are known for them. Sequencing input: blood, either unsorted or a sorted T cell fraction (not recorded which). The source of these receptors is a male donor with ankylosing spondylitis.

This clonotype was seen a handful of times. The chain has TRBV20-1 and TRBJ2-5; 9 bases map to TRBD2. CDR3 size: 14 residues. After removal of 1 base from V and 4 bases from J, the junction contained 4 bases not matched to a gene. The germline CDR1 and CDR2 sequences are DFQATT and SNEGSKA (reference sequence). The CDR3: CSARVSGGGETQYF. The CDR3 coding sequence is TGCAGTGCTAGAGTTAGCGGGGGAGGAGAGACCCAGTACTTC.

The CDR3 DNA reads TGTGCCAGCAGTCCGCTCGCGGGACTTCCAGATACGCAGTATTTT. Its translation: CASSPLAGLPDTQYF. The chain combines TRBV12-3 or TRBV12-4 with TRBJ2-3; perhaps TRBD2 as D (6 bases). The CDR3 extends over 15 amino acids. Trimming removed 5 bases at V and 4 bases at J, with 16 bases between.

The chain links TRBV4-3 to TRBJ2-1; D is unclear. Per germline, CDR1 LGHNA and CDR2 YSLEER. The CDR3 covers 15 residues. The V and J ends lost 0 bases and 4 bases respectively, with 10 bases between them. CDR3 sequence reads: CASSQDLPAYNEQFF. CDR3 DNA: TGCGCCAGCAGCCAAGATCTTCCCGCGTACAATGAGCAGTTCTTC.

The genes are TRBV12-3 or TRBV12-4 and TRBJ2-1, with 10 nucleotides matching TRBD1. Losses at the gene ends were 6 bases for V and 7 bases for J; bases not matched to a gene: 6. This CDR3 region has 14 residues. CDR3 amino acids: CASRTGGVDNEQFF. The CDR3 bases are TGTGCCAGCAGGACAGGGGGCGTTGATAATGAGCAGTTCTTC.

This clonotype turned up a few times. The rearrangement uses TRBV14 and TRBJ2-7, with 7 bases aligning to TRBD1. V shed 4 bases, J shed 6 bases, and the junction held 3 bases outside the gene matches. Germline CDR1 and CDR2: SGHDN and FVKESK. The CDR3 contains 12 residues. The CDR3 nucleotides read TGTGCCAGCAGCCCGACAGGGTTCGAGCAGTACTTC. Translation gives CASSPTGFEQYF. The variable domain in full, completed from reference TRBV14 and TRBJ2-7, reads EAGVTQFPSHSVIEKGQTVTLRCDPISGHDNLYWYRRVMGKEIKFLLHFVKESKQDESGMPNNRFLAERTGGTYSTLKVQPAELEDSGVYFCASSPTGFEQYFGPGTRLTVT.

The chain employs TRBV4-1 and TRBJ2-1; 12 nucleotides agree with TRBD2. Trimming removed 0 bases from V and 4 bases from J; junction bases left unmatched: 7. Germline assignment: CDR1 MGHRA and CDR2 YSYEKL. The CDR3 extends over 18 amino acids. The CDR3 loop is CASSQDVTSGGLYNEQFF. CDR3 DNA: TGCGCCAGCAGCCAAGATGTCACTAGCGGGGGGCTATACAATGAGCAGTTCTTC.

This clonotype turned up a few times. The chain combines TRBV14 with TRBJ2-3; no definite D call. V dropped 4 bases and J dropped 4 bases, with 24 bases sitting between them. Germline V gene sequence: CDR1 SGHDN, CDR2 FVKESK. The CDR3 is 18 amino acids. The CDR3, as DNA: TGTGCCAGCAGCCCGCTACTATTGGACCCCCGTTTCCCAGATACGCAGTATTTT. It encodes CASSPLLLDPRFPDTQYF.

The rearrangement joins TRBV30 to TRBJ1-6, with unresolved D. Per the germline V gene, CDR1 is GTSNPN and CDR2 is SVGIG (reference sequence). The CDR3 spans 14 residues. V was pared by 0 bases and J by 7 bases, with 10 bases between. As DNA, the CDR3 is TGTGCCTGGAGTGTCCTGGTGGTAAATTCACCCCTCCACTTT. It is translated as CAWSVLVVNSPLHF.

V gene TRBV7-2 combines with J gene TRBJ2-5, with TRBD2 matching over 7 bases. CDR1 SGHTA and CDR2 FQGNSA come from the germline V gene. The CDR3 has 15 residues. V shed 1 base and J 5 bases; nucleotides not matched to a gene: 7. In DNA, the CDR3 is TGTGCCAGCAGCTTAGGAGGCGGGAGTTTCGAGACCCAGTACTTC. This gives the protein CASSLGGGSFETQYF.

V gene TRBV6-1 combines with J gene TRBJ1-5; no definite D call. V lost 5 bases and J 0 bases, leaving 8 bases between the germline ends. The CDR3 extends over 14 amino acids. Germline CDR1 reads MNHNS; CDR2 reads SASEGT. The CDR3 DNA reads TGTGCCAGCAGTCCGGACCATAGCAATCAGCCCCAGCATTTT. Protein: CASSPDHSNQPQHF.

This clonotype showed up just a few times. The V gene is TRBV9, the J gene TRBJ2-1, with TRBD2 matching 12 bases. V dropped 3 bases and J dropped 7; count of bases not matched to a gene: 2. Germline V gene sequence: CDR1 SGDLS, CDR2 YYNGEE. This CDR3 contains 14 residues. The CDR3 DNA follows: TGTGCCAGCAGCGGGACTAGCGGGGCTAATGAGCAGTTCTTC. Protein sequence: CASSGTSGANEQFF.

This clonotype came up many times. This chain connects TRBV28 to TRBJ2-7, with 10 bases lining up with TRBD2. Germline CDR1 MDHEN, CDR2 SYDVKM. This CDR3 spans 17 amino acids. Unmatched junction bases numbered 9, after V lost 4 bases and J lost 0 bases. Here the CDR3 DNA reads TGTGCCAGCAGTTCCCAGCTAGCGGGAGTGATCTCCTACGAGCAGTACTTC. Protein sequence: CASSSQLAGVISYEQYF.

This clonotype occurred a few times. The chain recombines TRBV9 with TRBJ1-1, with 7 positions matching TRBD1. The CDR3 has 13 amino acids. The V and J ends lost 0 bases and 11 bases, in that order; junction bases with no gene match: 7. Germline assignment: CDR1 SGDLS and CDR2 YYNGEE. Here the CDR3 DNA reads TGTGCCAGCAGCGTAGTGACAGGGCAGAGGGCTTTCTTT. This sequence encodes CASSVVTGQRAFF.

The table lists this clonotype with a count of one. The chain uses TRBV5-6 and TRBJ2-1; TRBD1 might be the D (5 bases). Germline CDR1 reads SGHDT; CDR2 reads YYEEEE. CDR3 length equals 14 residues. V lost 4 bases, J lost 15 bases, and 23 bases lay in between. The CDR3 DNA reads as TGTGCCAGCAGCCCAAACCTATCCCAGGGTCGTCGGTTCTTC. Translated, it gives CASSPNLSQGRRFF.

This sequence joins TRBV20-1 and TRBJ2-7; 7 positions agree with TRBD2. Germline V gene data show CDR1 as DFQATT and CDR2 as SNEGSKA (reference sequence). This CDR3 comprises 13 residues. With 1 base clipped from V and 3 bases from J, the junction kept 3 bases outside the gene matches. The CDR3 bases are TGCAGTGCTAGAGTGCCTAGCGGCTACGAGCAGTACTTC. It yields the protein CSARVPSGYEQYF.

The table lists this clonotype with a count of one. J is TRBJ2-1 and V is TRBV20-1; 10 nucleotides align to TRBD2. The CDR3 is 14 amino acids. Losses at the gene ends were 6 bases for V and 5 bases for J; bases not matched to a gene: 7. Germline-derived CDR1 and CDR2 are DFQATT and SNEGSKA (reference sequence). CDR3 sequence (DNA): TGCAGTGCGCGAAGACTAGCGGGTCACAATGAGCAGTTCTTC. It translates to CSARRLAGHNEQFF.

The chain has TRBV5-1 and TRBJ1-1; 12 bases align to TRBD1. Germline CDR1 reads SGHRS; CDR2 reads YFSETQ. V shed 3 bases, J shed 3 bases, and the junction held 6 bases outside the gene matches. The CDR3 consists of 16 residues. The CDR3 reads CASSSHRDRGHTEAFF. The CDR3 DNA reads TGCGCCAGCAGCTCACACCGGGACAGGGGGCACACTGAAGCTTTCTTT.

This clonotype turned up a few times. The V gene is TRBV18, the J gene TRBJ1-1; 7 bases line up with TRBD1. In germline, CDR1 is KGHSH, CDR2 LQKENI. J lost 1 base, V lost 3 bases, and 8 bases had no gene match. There are 16 residues in the CDR3. The DNA of the CDR3 is TGTGCCAGCTCACCCAGGACAGGAGGGGCGAACACTGAAGCTTTCTTT. Translating gives CASSPRTGGANTEAFF.